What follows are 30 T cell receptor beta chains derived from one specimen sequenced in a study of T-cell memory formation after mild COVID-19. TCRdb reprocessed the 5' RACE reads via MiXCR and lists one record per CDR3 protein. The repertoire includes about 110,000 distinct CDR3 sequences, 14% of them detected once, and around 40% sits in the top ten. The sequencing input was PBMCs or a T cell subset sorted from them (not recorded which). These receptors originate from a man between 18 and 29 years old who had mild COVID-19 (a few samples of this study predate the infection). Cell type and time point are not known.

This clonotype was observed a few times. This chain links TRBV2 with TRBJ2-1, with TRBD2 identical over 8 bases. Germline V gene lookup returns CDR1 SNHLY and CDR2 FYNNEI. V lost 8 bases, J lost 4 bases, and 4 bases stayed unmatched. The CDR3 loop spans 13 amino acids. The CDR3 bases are TGTGCCAGCGAGCGGGGGCAGTACAATGAGCAGTTCTTC. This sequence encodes CASERGQYNEQFF.

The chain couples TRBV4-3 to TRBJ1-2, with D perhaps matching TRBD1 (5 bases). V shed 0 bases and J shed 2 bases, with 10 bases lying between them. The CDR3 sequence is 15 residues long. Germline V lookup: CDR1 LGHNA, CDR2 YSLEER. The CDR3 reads CASSQDRGLNYGYTF. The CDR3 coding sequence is TGCGCCAGCAGCCAAGATCGGGGACTGAACTATGGCTACACCTTC.

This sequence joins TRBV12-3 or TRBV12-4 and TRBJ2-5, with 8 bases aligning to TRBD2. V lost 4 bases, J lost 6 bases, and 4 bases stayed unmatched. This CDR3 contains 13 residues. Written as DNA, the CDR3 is TGTGCCAGCAGTTCGGGGGGGCCGAAGACCCAGTACTTC. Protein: CASSSGGPKTQYF.

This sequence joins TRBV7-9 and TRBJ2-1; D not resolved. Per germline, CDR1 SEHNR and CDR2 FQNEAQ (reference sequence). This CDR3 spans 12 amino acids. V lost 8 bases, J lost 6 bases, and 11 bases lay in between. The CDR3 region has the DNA TGTGCCAGCTCCCCACTTCTCAATGAGCAGTTCTTC. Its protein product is CASSPLLNEQFF.

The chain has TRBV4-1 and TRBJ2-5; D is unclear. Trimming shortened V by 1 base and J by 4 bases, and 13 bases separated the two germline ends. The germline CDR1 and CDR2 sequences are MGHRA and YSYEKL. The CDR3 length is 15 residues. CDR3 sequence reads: CASSQGGVWGETQYF. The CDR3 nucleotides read TGCGCCAGCAGCCAAGGTGGCGTCTGGGGAGAGACCCAGTACTTC.

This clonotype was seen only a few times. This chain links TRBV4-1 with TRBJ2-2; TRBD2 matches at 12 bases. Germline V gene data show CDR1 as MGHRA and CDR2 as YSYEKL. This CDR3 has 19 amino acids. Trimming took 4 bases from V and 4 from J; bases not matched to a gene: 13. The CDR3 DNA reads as TGCGCCAGCAGCCCCTCAATTCGACTAGCGGGGGCTTCCACCGGGGAGCTGTTTTTT. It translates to CASSPSIRLAGASTGELFF.

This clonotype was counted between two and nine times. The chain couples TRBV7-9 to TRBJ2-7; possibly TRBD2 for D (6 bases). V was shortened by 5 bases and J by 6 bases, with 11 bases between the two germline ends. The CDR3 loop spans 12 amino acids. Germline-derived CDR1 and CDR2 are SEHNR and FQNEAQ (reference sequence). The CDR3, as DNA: TGTGCCAGCAGCCTGGGAGGTCGCGAGCAGTACTTC. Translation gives CASSLGGREQYF.

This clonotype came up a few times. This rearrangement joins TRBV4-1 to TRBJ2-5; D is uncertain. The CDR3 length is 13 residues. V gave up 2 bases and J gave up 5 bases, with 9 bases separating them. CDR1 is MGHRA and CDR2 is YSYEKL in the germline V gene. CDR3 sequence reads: CASSQNSGETQYF. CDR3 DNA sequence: TGCGCCAGCAGCCAAAATTCTGGGGAGACCCAGTACTTC.

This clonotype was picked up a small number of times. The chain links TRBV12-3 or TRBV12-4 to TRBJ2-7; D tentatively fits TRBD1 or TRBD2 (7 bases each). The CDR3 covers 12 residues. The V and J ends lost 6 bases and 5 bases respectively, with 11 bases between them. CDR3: CASSAGGDEQYF. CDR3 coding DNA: TGTGCCAGCAGCGCAGGGGGGGACGAGCAGTACTTC.

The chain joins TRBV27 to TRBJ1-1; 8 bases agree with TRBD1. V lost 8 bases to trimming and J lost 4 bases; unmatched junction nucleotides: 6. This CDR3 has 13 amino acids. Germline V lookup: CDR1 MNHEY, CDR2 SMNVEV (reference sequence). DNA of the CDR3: TGTGCCAGCGCGACAGGGGTGAGCACTGAAGCTTTCTTT. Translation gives CASATGVSTEAFF.

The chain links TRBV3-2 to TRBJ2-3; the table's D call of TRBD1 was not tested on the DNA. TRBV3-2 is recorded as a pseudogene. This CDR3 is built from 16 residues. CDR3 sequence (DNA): TGTGCCAGCAGCCCGTCGTCCTGGGAGTTCACAGATACGCAGTATTTT. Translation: CASSPSSWEFTDTQYF.

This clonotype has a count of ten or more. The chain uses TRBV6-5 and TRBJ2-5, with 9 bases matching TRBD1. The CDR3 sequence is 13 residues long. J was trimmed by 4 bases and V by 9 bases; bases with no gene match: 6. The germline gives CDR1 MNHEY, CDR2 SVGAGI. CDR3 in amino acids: CARRTGVGETQYF. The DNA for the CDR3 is TGTGCCAGACGGACAGGGGTAGGAGAGACCCAGTACTTC.

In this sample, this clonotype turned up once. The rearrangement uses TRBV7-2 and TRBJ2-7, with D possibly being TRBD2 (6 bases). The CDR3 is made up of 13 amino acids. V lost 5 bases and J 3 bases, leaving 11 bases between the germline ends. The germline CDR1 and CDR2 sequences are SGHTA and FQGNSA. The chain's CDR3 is CASSHGGGYEQYF. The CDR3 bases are TGTGCCAGCAGCCACGGGGGAGGCTACGAGCAGTACTTC.

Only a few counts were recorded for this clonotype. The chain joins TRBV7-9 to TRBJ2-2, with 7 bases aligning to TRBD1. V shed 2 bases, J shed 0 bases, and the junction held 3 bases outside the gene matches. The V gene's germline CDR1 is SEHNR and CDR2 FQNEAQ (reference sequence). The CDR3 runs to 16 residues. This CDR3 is CASSLLGTANTGELFF. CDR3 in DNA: TGTGCCAGCAGCTTACTCGGGACAGCGAACACCGGGGAGCTGTTTTTT.

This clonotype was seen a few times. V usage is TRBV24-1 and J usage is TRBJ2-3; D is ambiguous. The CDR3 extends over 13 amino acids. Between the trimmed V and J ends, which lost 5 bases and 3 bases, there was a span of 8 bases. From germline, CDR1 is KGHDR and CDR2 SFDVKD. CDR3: CATSGMETDTQYF. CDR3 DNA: TGTGCCACCAGTGGAATGGAAACAGATACGCAGTATTTT.

The CDR3 bases are TGTGCCAGCAGCCTGGGAACCCTTCATCCGGCTAATGAAAAACTGTTTTTT. Amino acids: CASSLGTLHPANEKLFF. The gene calls are TRBV7-9 and TRBJ1-4; no definite D call. The CDR3 has 17 amino acids. Trimming took 5 bases from V and 3 from J, leaving 19 bases between them. Germline CDR1 is SEHNR and CDR2 is FQNEAQ (reference sequence).

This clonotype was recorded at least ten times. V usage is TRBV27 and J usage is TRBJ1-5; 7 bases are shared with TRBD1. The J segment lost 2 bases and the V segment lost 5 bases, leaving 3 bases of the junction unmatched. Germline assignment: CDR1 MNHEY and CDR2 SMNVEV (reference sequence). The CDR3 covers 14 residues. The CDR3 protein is CASSPTGGNQPQHF. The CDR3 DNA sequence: TGTGCCAGCAGTCCCACAGGGGGCAATCAGCCCCAGCATTTT.

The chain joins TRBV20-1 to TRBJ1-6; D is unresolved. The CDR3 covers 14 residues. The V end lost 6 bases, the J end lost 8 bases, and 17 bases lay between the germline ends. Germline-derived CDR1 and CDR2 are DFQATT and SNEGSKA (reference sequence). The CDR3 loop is CSADGRSTYSPLHF. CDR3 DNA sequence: TGCAGTGCCGATGGGAGGTCCACCTATTCACCCCTCCACTTT.

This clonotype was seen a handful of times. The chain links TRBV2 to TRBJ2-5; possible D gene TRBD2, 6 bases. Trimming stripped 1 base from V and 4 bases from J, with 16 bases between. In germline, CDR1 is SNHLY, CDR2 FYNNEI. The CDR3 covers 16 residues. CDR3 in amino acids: CASSEGGTFGRETQYF. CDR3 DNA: TGTGCCAGCAGTGAAGGCGGGACTTTCGGGCGAGAGACCCAGTACTTC.

The CDR3 sequence: CASRGQGRGEQYV. In DNA, the CDR3 is TGTGCCAGCCGGGGGCAGGGTAGGGGCGAGCAGTACGTC. V gene TRBV28 combines with J gene TRBJ2-7, with D perhaps given as TRBD1 or TRBD2 (6 bases each). The germline gives CDR1 MDHEN, CDR2 SYDVKM. V shed 8 bases and J shed 6 bases, with 17 bases lying between them. The CDR3 spans 13 residues.

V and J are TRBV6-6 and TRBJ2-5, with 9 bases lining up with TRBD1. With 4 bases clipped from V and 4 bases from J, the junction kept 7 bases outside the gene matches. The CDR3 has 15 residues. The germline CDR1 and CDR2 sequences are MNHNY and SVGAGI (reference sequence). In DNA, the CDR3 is TGTGCCAGCAGTTTGGGACAGGGAAGCTCAGAGACCCAGTACTTC. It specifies CASSLGQGSSETQYF.

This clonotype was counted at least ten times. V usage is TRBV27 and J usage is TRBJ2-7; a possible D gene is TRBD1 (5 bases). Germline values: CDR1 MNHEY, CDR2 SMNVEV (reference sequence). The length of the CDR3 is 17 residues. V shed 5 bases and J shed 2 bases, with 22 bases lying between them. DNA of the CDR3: TGTGCCAGCAGTCCTCCTCTCAGGGAACTGCCGACCTACGAGCAGTACTTC. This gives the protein CASSPPLRELPTYEQYF.

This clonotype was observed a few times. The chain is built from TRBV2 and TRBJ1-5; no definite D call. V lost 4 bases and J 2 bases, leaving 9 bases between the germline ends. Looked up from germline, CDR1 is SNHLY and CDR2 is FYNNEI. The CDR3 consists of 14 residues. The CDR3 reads CASSANPGNQPQHF. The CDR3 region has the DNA TGTGCCAGCAGTGCGAATCCAGGCAATCAGCCCCAGCATTTT.

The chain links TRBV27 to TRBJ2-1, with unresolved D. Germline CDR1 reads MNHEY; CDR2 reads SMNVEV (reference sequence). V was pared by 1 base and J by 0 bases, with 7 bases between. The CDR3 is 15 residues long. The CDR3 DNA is TGTGCCAGCAGTTTATTTATGGGCTCCTACAATGAGCAGTTCTTC. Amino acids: CASSLFMGSYNEQFF.

CDR3 DNA sequence: TGCAGTGCGCGGGGAGATACGCAGTATTTT. It translates to CSARGDTQYF. The chain joins TRBV20-1 to TRBJ2-3; a weak D match, TRBD2 (6 bases). The V end lost 6 bases, the J end lost 5 bases, and 6 bases lay between the germline ends. Germline CDR1 and CDR2: DFQATT and SNEGSKA (reference sequence). The CDR3 runs to 10 residues.

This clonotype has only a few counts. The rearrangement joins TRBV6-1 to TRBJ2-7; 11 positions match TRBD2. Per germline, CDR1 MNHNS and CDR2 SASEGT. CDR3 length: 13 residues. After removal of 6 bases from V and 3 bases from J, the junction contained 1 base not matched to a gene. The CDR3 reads CASRTSGSYEQYF. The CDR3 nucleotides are TGTGCCAGCAGAACTAGCGGGAGCTACGAGCAGTACTTC.

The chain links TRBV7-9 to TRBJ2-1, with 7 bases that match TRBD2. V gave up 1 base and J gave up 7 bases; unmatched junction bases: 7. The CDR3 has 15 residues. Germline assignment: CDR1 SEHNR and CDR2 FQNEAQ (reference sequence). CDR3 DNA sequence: TGTGCCAGCAGCTTAGTAATGCTAGCGGTAAATGAGCAGTTCTTC. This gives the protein CASSLVMLAVNEQFF.

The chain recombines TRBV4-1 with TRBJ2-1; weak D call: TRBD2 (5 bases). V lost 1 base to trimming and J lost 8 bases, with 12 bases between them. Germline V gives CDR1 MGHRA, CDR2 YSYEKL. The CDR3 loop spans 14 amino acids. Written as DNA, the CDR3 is TGCGCCAGCAGCCAAGGGGAGCTCACCGATGAGCAGTTCTTC. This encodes CASSQGELTDEQFF.

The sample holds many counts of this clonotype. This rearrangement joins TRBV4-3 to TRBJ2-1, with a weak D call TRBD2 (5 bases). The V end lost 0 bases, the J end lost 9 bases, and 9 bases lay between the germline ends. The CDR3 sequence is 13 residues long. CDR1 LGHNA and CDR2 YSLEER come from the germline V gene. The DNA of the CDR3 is TGCGCCAGCAGCCAAGAGGAGGACGGTGAGCAGTTCTTC. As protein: CASSQEEDGEQFF.

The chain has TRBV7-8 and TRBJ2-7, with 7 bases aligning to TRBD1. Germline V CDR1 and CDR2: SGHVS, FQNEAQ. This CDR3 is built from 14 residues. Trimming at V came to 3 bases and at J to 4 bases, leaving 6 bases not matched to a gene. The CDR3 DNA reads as TGTGCCAGCAGCTTTAGAGGGACAGTTTACGAGCAGTACTTC. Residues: CASSFRGTVYEQYF. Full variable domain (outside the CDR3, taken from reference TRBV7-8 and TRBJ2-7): GAGVSQSPRYKVAKRGQDVALRCDPISGHVSLFWYQQALGQGPEFLTYFQNEAQLDKSGLPSDRFFAERPEGSVSTLKIQRTQQEDSAVYLCASSFRGTVYEQYFGPGTRLTVT.